Below, 24 T cell receptor beta chains from the same sample are listed, as sequenced in a study of cytomegalovirus exposure and HLA in healthy donors. The data were produced by immunoSEQ multiplex PCR, yet TCRdb's version contains in-frame clones alone and is incomplete. The sample yields tens of thousands of clones, 95% to 97% seen once. The specimen sequenced was PBMCs. These receptors all stem from a woman in her late teens or twenties in good health and CMV-seronegative.

The chain recombines TRBV27 with TRBJ1-2; 8 bases are a match to TRBD1. V lost 6 bases, J lost 4 bases, and 7 bases stayed unmatched. CDR1 and CDR2 from the germline V gene are MNHEY and SMNVEV (reference sequence). The CDR3 runs to 14 residues. The CDR3 nucleotides are TGTGCCAGCAGAAAAATCCAGGGGGCCTATGGCTACACCTTC. It is translated as CASRKIQGAYGYTF.

The genes are TRBV9 and TRBJ2-7; perhaps TRBD2 as D (5 bases). CDR1 is SGDLS and CDR2 is YYNGEE in the germline V gene. The V and J ends lost 3 bases and 3 bases respectively, with 13 bases between them. The CDR3 spans 14 residues. For the CDR3, the DNA is TGTGCCAGCAGCGGAGCAGCGGCCCACTACGAGCAGTACTTC. It yields the protein CASSGAAAHYEQYF.

This clone was seen a few times. CDR3 nucleotide sequence: TGTGCCACCAGCAGAGCTCCAGGATTTAGTCAAGAGACCCAGTACTTC. It yields the protein CATSRAPGFSQETQYF. V is TRBV15 and J is TRBJ2-5; D unclear. This CDR3 contains 16 residues. Germline CDR1 LNHNV, CDR2 YYDKDF (reference sequence). V was clipped by 1 base and J by 2 bases, with 14 bases between them.

Concerning this clone: A read error may produce the germline difference seen at one junction end. V gene TRBV2 combines with J gene TRBJ2-5, with 12 bases matching TRBD2. In germline, CDR1 is SNHLY, CDR2 FYNNEI. The CDR3 consists of 16 residues. CDR3 coding DNA: TGTGCCAGCAGAGAAGGACTAGCGGGGCGACAAGAGACCCAGTACTTC. This sequence encodes CASREGLAGRQETQYF.

This clone appeared once. The chain has TRBV28 and TRBJ2-1, with 11 nucleotides matching TRBD2. Germline CDR1 reads MDHEN; CDR2 reads SYDVKM. Trimming cost V 9 bases and J 10 bases; bases outside gene matches: 14. This CDR3 comprises 15 residues. The CDR3 coding sequence is TGTGCCAGTAGACGGACTAGCGGGTTGGGTGGGGAGCAGTTCTTC. It is translated as CASRRTSGLGGEQFF. The full variable domain, in which reference TRBV28 and TRBJ2-1 provide the parts outside the CDR3, is DVKVTQSSRYLVKRTGEKVFLECVQDMDHENMFWYRQDPGLGLRLIYFSYDVKMKEKGDIPEGYSVSREKKERFSLILESASTNQTSMYLCASRRTSGLGGEQFFGPGTRLTVL.

This clone was observed once. The chain joins TRBV18 to TRBJ1-4; a weak D match, TRBD1 (5 bases). CDR3 length equals 12 residues. The germline V and J ends were trimmed by 6 bases and 7 bases, with 9 bases remaining between them. Germline CDR1 and CDR2: KGHSH and LQKENI. The CDR3 region is CASSRGGEKLFF. The CDR3 nucleotides read TGTGCCAGCTCGCGGGGGGGTGAAAAACTGTTTTTT.

The CDR3 DNA is TGTGCCAGCAGTGGAGACCCAGAAAGCAGCTCCTACGAGCAGTACTTC. It encodes CASSGDPESSSYEQYF. This chain connects TRBV27 to TRBJ2-7; D is undetermined. Between the trimmed V and J ends, which lost 5 bases and 0 bases, there was a span of 17 bases. The CDR3 consists of 16 residues. Germline assignment: CDR1 MNHEY and CDR2 SMNVEV (reference sequence).

This chain uses TRBV28 with TRBJ1-5, with no clear D. The V and J ends lost 0 bases and 9 bases respectively, with 18 bases between them. Germline V lookup: CDR1 MDHEN, CDR2 SYDVKM. The CDR3 has 16 residues. Here the CDR3 reads CASSLWRGGGWWPQHF. CDR3 nucleotides: TGTGCCAGCAGTTTATGGCGCGGCGGAGGGTGGTGGCCCCAGCATTTT.

V gene TRBV27 combines with J gene TRBJ2-1; D gene unclear. V lost 5 bases and J lost 3, with 14 bases in between. Per the germline V gene, CDR1 is MNHEY and CDR2 is SMNVEV (reference sequence). There are 15 residues in the CDR3. Written as DNA, the CDR3 is TGTGCCAGCAGTCCCTATTCCGTCGGCTACAATGAGCAGTTCTTC. It encodes CASSPYSVGYNEQFF.

J is TRBJ2-1 and V is TRBV2; D remains unclear. The CDR3 is made up of 17 amino acids. The V and J ends lost 3 bases and 0 bases respectively, with 15 bases between them. Germline V CDR1 and CDR2: SNHLY, FYNNEI. The DNA of the CDR3 is TGTGCCAGCAGTGATCTACTCTTGGGCAGCTCCTACAATGAGCAGTTCTTC. It encodes CASSDLLLGSSYNEQFF.

The chain has TRBV2 and TRBJ2-1; D gene uncertain. The V and J ends lost 7 bases and 0 bases respectively, with 7 bases between them. The CDR3 is made up of 13 amino acids. The germline gives CDR1 SNHLY, CDR2 FYNNEI. The chain's CDR3 is CASKESSYNEQFF. DNA of the CDR3: TGTGCCAGCAAGGAGAGCTCCTACAATGAGCAGTTCTTC.

The CDR3: CASSMRGTATGELFF. The CDR3 DNA reads TGTGCCAGTAGTATGCGCGGGACAGCCACCGGGGAGCTGTTTTTT. The V gene is TRBV19, the J gene TRBJ2-2; weak D call: TRBD1 (7 bases). The CDR3 covers 15 residues. V was trimmed by 3 bases and J by 4 bases, leaving 12 bases between them. The germline V gene has CDR1 LNHDA and CDR2 SQIVND (reference sequence).

The chain is built from TRBV2 and TRBJ2-7, with a weak D call TRBD2 (6 bases). The CDR3 runs to 14 residues. The germline V gene encodes CDR1 SNHLY and CDR2 FYNNEI. V was pared by 3 bases and J by 3 bases, with 12 bases between. The CDR3 sequence: CASSDPGSSYEQYF. CDR3 nucleotides: TGTGCCAGCAGTGATCCCGGGAGCAGCTACGAGCAGTACTTC. The full variable domain, with the rest looked up from reference TRBV2 and TRBJ2-7, is EPEVTQTPSHQVTQMGQEVILRCVPISNHLYFYWYRQILGQKVEFLVSFYNNEISEKSEIFDDQFSVERPDGSNFTLKIRSTKLEDSAMYFCASSDPGSSYEQYFGPGTRLTVT.

The J gene is TRBJ2-7, the V gene TRBV28; D is unresolved. Germline V lookup: CDR1 MDHEN, CDR2 SYDVKM. V lost 2 bases and J 7 bases, leaving 9 bases between the germline ends. This CDR3 contains 12 residues. The CDR3 loop reads CASSLSLREQYF. As DNA, the CDR3 is TGTGCCAGCAGTTTAAGCCTTCGTGAGCAGTACTTC. The full variable domain, its missing parts supplied by reference TRBV28 and TRBJ2-7, is DVKVTQSSRYLVKRTGEKVFLECVQDMDHENMFWYRQDPGLGLRLIYFSYDVKMKEKGDIPEGYSVSREKKERFSLILESASTNQTSMYLCASSLSLREQYFGPGTRLTVT.

This rearrangement joins TRBV19 to TRBJ2-7; no clear D. The CDR3 totals 13 residues. The germline V gene has CDR1 LNHDA and CDR2 SQIVND (reference sequence). V lost 3 bases and J lost 6, with 12 bases in between. CDR3 loop: CASSIGDAVEQYF. The CDR3 region has the DNA TGTGCCAGTAGTATTGGAGACGCAGTCGAGCAGTACTTC.

The rearrangement joins TRBV27 to TRBJ2-3, with 9 positions matching TRBD2. The CDR3 has 17 residues. Trimming took 6 bases from V and 2 from J; bases not matched to a gene: 12. Germline assignment: CDR1 MNHEY and CDR2 SMNVEV (reference sequence). This CDR3 reads CASRHRTTSGTTDTQYF. The CDR3 DNA follows: TGTGCCAGCAGGCATCGAACGACTAGCGGAACCACAGATACGCAGTATTTT.

This sequence joins TRBV19 and TRBJ2-3; D is uncertain. Germline lookup yields CDR1 LNHDA and CDR2 SQIVND (reference sequence). This CDR3 comprises 15 residues. Trimming pared 6 bases from V and 1 base from J, leaving 14 bases between. This CDR3 reads CASRWADTRTDTQYF. CDR3 in DNA: TGTGCCAGTAGATGGGCCGACACCCGCACAGATACGCAGTATTTT.

The chain is built from TRBV25-1 and TRBJ1-4; 7 nucleotides align to TRBD1. The CDR3 runs to 16 residues. The ends lost 2 bases at V and 10 bases at J; junction bases unmatched: 13. Germline CDR1 reads MGHDK; CDR2 reads SYGVNS. CDR3 DNA sequence: TGTGCCAGCAGTGAAGGGGGACAGTCGCTTTATGGAAAACTGTTTTTT. As protein: CASSEGGQSLYGKLFF.

The chain couples TRBV9 to TRBJ2-7; 8 bases map to TRBD2. Germline V CDR1 and CDR2: SGDLS, YYNGEE. J was trimmed by 2 bases and V by 4 bases; bases with no gene match: 11. This CDR3 is 16 amino acids long. The CDR3 DNA is TGTGCCAGCAGCCCCGGTCGCGGGAGGTCGGCCTACGAGCAGTACTTC. Residues: CASSPGRGRSAYEQYF.

The J gene is TRBJ2-2, the V gene TRBV12-5; D possibly corresponds to TRBD1 (6 bases). Trimming pared 6 bases from V and 7 bases from J, leaving 18 bases between. The germline V gene encodes CDR1 LGHNT and CDR2 FRNRAP. This CDR3 region has 15 residues. The CDR3 nucleotides are TGTGCTAGTGGATCAGGGGATCGTGGGGTCGGGGAGCTGTTTTTT. This translates into CASGSGDRGVGELFF. The whole variable domain, remainder taken from reference TRBV12-5 and TRBJ2-2, is DARVTQTPRHKVTEMGQEVTMRCQPILGHNTVFWYRQTMMQGLELLAYFRNRAPLDDSGMPKDRFSAEMPDATLATLKIQPSEPRDSAVYFCASGSGDRGVGELFFGEGSRLTVL.

The chain employs TRBV5-1 and TRBJ2-7, with D perhaps matching TRBD1 (9 bases). V shed 3 bases and J shed 2 bases, with 18 bases lying between them. CDR1 is SGHRS, CDR2 YFSETQ, per germline. The CDR3 has 16 residues. The CDR3 nucleotides are TGCGCCAGCAGCTCGGGGGGGACAGGGAGTACCTACGAGCAGTACTTC. As protein: CASSSGGTGSTYEQYF.

The rearrangement joins TRBV6-4 to TRBJ2-1, with TRBD2 matching 7 bases. The V segment lost 7 bases and the J segment 4 bases; nucleotides outside the gene matches: 10. This CDR3 is built from 15 residues. CDR1 MRHNA and CDR2 SNTAGT come from the germline V gene. DNA of the CDR3: TGTGCCAGCACCTTGACTAGCCTACCTTACAATGAGCAGTTCTTC. Translation gives CASTLTSLPYNEQFF.

The V call is TRBV7-8, the J call TRBJ2-1; TRBD2 aligns across 7 bases. This CDR3 has 13 residues. J was trimmed by 9 bases and V by 7 bases; bases with no gene match: 9. Germline V gene sequence: CDR1 SGHVS, CDR2 FQNEAQ. The chain's CDR3 is CASTTRERGEQFF. CDR3 bases: TGTGCCAGCACCACGCGGGAGAGAGGTGAGCAGTTCTTC. Looking up the rest from reference TRBV7-8 and TRBJ2-1 gives the full variable domain: GAGVSQSPRYKVAKRGQDVALRCDPISGHVSLFWYQQALGQGPEFLTYFQNEAQLDKSGLPSDRFFAERPEGSVSTLKIQRTQQEDSAVYLCASTTRERGEQFFGPGTRLTVL.

This clone is a singleton in its sample. The chain links TRBV6-5 to TRBJ1-1; TRBD1 matches 10 bases. The germline CDR1 and CDR2 sequences are MNHEY and SVGAGI. This CDR3 contains 14 residues. The J segment lost 4 bases and the V segment lost 2 bases, leaving 1 base of the junction unmatched. CDR3: CASSYGTGVTEAFF. CDR3 DNA sequence: TGTGCCAGCAGTTACGGGACAGGGGTCACTGAAGCTTTCTTT.